This T cell receptor (beta chain) was observed in a study of tumor and adjacent non-tumor tissue in lung cancer. Study at large: Patients comprised about a dozen adenocarcinoma, 2 squamous cell carcinoma and 1 small cell lung cancer.

The template was RNA from unsorted bulk tissue. Donors were chemotherapy-naive, newly diagnosed lung cancer surgical patients in China, August–November 2014. Points on this clonotype: The junction departs from germline at one end; a sequencing error may be responsible.

A modified ARM-PCR protocol with three rounds of nested PCR amplified TCRbeta. TCRdb recomputed calls from the multiplex PCR reads with MiXCR, one row per CDR3 protein. The table includes more than 60,000 distinct CDR3 sequences, roughly 80% detected once. CDR1 is SGHDT, CDR2 YYEEEE, per germline. The CDR3 is 15 residues long. The rearrangement joins TRBV5-6 to TRBJ2-1; 10 bases agree with TRBD2. Sequenced material: lung tumor tissue. The source of this sequence is a woman between 45 and 65 years old with non-small cell lung cancer. The DNA of the CDR3 is TGTGCAAGCAACAATCTAGCGGGAGCCTGGGATGAGCAGTTCTTC. Residues: CASNNLAGAWDEQFF.